A selection of T cell receptor beta chains follows, all from one sample in a study of T cells in Graves' hyperthyroidism and ophthalmopathy. TCRdb itself ran the multiplex PCR reads through MiXCR, one entry per CDR3 protein. The sample contains some 600,000 distinct CDR3 sequences, approximately 15% of which appear only once. The sample taken for sequencing was blood. All receptors come from a woman aged 30 to 39 with Graves' hyperthyroidism that later progressed to Graves' ophthalmopathy. The CDR3 runs from the conserved cysteine through the conserved F or W. A D gene is named only where the DNA matches it firmly. Size is omitted from some rows. Given values are once, few, many or a class for expanded clones.

j_gene,d_gene,abundance,v_gene,CDR3aa,CDR3nt
TRBJ1-6,.,few,TRBV11-2,CASSLRRQSPLHF,TGTGCCAGCAGCTTAAGACGACAATCCCCCCTCCACTTT
TRBJ2-1,TRBD2,many,TRBV6-4,CASSDDREGPSGEQFF,TGTGCCAGCAGTGACGACCGGGAGGGTCCGTCGGGTGAGCAGTTCTTC
TRBJ1-5,.,.,TRBV12-3/TRBV12-4,CASSLGGTDNQPQRF,TGTGCCAGCAGTTTAGGTGGCACAGACAATCAGCCCCAGCGTTTT
TRBJ1-5,.,many,TRBV28,CASSRGQYSNQPQHF,TGTGCCAGCAGCCGAGGACAGTATAGCAATCAGCCCCAGCATTTT
TRBJ1-5,TRBD1,.,TRBV20-1,CSADLAGQGAEQPQHF,TGCAGTGCCGACTTGGCGGGACAGGGAGCGGAGCAGCCCCAGCATTTT
TRBJ2-7,TRBD1,.,TRBV7-9,CASSTGQGPSYEQYF,TGTGCCAGCAGCACTGGACAGGGGCCCTCCTACGAGCAGTACTTC
TRBJ2-1,.,.,TRBV12-5,CASGLGLVGYNEQFF,TGTGCTAGTGGTTTGGGACTAGTGGGTTACAATGAGCAGTTCTTC
TRBJ2-3,.,many,TRBV12-3/TRBV12-4,CASRPVADTQYF,TGTGCCAGCAGGCCGGTGGCAGATACGCAGTATTTT
TRBJ1-3,.,many,TRBV7-2,CASSLGPLSGNTIYF,TGTGCCAGCAGCCTGGGACCGCTCTCTGGAAACACCATATATTTT
TRBJ2-7,.,many,TRBV11-1,CASSLLIASYEQYF,TGTGCCAGCAGCCTACTAATTGCCTCCTACGAGCAGTACTTC
TRBJ1-3,.,few,TRBV7-2,CASKRTAGGTIYF,TGTGCCAGCAAAAGGACCGCGGGGGGCACCATATATTTT
TRBJ2-7,TRBD1,many,TRBV27,CASSPDRGGIYEQYF,TGTGCCAGCAGTCCGGACAGGGGAGGAATATACGAGCAGTACTTC